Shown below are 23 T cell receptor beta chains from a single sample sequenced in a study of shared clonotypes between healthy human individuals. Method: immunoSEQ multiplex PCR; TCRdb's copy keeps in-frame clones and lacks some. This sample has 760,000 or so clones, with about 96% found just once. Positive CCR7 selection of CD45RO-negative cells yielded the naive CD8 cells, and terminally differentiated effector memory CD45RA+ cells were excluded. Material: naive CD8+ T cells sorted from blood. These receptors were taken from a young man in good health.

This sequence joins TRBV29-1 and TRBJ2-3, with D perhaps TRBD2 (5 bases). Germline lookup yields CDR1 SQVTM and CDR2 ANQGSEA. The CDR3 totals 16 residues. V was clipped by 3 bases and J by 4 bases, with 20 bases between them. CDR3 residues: CSVDGAAEGSADTQYF. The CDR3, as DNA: TGCAGCGTTGATGGAGCGGCGGAAGGGAGCGCAGATACGCAGTATTTT.

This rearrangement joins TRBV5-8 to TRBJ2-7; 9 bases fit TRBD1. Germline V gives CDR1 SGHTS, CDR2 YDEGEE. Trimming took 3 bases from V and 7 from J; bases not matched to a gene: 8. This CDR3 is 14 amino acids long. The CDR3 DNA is TGTGCCAGCAGCTCACCGGGACAGGGTCCTGAGCAGTACTTC. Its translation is CASSSPGQGPEQYF.

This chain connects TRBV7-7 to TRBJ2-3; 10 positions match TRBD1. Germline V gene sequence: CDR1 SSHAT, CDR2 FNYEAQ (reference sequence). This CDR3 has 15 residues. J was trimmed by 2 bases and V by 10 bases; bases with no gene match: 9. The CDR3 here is CATGQGPPHTDTQYF. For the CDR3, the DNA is TGTGCCACGGGACAGGGGCCGCCCCACACAGATACGCAGTATTTT.

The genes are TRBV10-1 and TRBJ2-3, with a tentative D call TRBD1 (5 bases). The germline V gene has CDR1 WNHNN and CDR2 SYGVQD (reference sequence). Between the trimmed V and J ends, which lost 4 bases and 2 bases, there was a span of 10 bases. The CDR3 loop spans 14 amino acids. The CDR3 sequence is CASSVGRLTDTQYF. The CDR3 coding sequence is TGCGCCAGCAGTGTGGGGCGGCTCACAGATACGCAGTATTTT.

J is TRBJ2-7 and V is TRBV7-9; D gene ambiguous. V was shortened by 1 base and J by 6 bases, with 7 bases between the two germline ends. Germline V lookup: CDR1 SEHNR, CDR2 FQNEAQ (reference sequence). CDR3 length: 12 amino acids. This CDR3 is CASSLVLSEQYF. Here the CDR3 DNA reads TGTGCCAGCAGCTTAGTTCTCTCCGAGCAGTACTTC.

The CDR3 sequence is CASSETGVDRMYEKLFF. CDR3 nucleotides: TGTGCCAGCAGTGAGACAGGGGTGGATAGGATGTATGAAAAACTGTTTTTT. This rearrangement joins TRBV25-1 to TRBJ1-4, with 8 bases identical to TRBD1. Germline loops: CDR1 MGHDK, CDR2 SYGVNS. With V trimmed by 3 bases and J by 6 bases, 12 bases remained unmatched. CDR3 size: 17 residues. Full variable domain (remainder filled in from reference TRBV25-1 and TRBJ1-4): EADIYQTPRYLVIGTGKKITLECSQTMGHDKMYWYQQDPGMELHLIHYSYGVNSTEKGDLSSESTVSRIRTEHFPLTLESARPSHTSQYLCASSETGVDRMYEKLFFGSGTQLSVL.

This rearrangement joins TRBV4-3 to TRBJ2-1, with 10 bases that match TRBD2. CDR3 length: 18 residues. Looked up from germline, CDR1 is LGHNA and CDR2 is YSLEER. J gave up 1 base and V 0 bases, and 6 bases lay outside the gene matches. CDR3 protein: CASSQEPASGRSYNEQFF. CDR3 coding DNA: TGCGCCAGCAGCCAAGAACCGGCTAGCGGGAGATCCTACAATGAGCAGTTCTTC.

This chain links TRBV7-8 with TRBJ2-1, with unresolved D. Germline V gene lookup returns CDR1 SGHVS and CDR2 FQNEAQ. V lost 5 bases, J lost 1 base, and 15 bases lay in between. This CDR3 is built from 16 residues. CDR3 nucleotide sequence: TGTGCCAGCAGCATACCCCAAGAGGTGTCCTACAATGAGCAGTTCTTC. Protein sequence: CASSIPQEVSYNEQFF.

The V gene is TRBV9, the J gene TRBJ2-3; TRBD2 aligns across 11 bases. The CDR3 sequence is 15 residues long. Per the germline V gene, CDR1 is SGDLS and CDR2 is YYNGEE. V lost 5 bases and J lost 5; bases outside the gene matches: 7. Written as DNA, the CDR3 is TGTGCCAGCAGTACTAGCGGGAGTAGGGTAGATACGCAGTATTTT. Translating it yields CASSTSGSRVDTQYF.

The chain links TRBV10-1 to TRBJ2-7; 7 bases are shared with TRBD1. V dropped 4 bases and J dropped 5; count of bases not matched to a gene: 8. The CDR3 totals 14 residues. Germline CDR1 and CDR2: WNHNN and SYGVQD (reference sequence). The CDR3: CASSGTGYGNEQYF. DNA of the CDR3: TGCGCCAGCAGTGGGACAGGTTACGGGAACGAGCAGTACTTC.

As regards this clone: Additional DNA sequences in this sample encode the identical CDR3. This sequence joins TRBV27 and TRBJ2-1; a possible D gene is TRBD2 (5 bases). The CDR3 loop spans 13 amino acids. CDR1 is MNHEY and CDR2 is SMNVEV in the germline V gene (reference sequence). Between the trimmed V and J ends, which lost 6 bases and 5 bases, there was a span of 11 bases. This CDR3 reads CASSYGLNNEQFF. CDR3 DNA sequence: TGTGCCAGCAGCTACGGACTTAACAATGAGCAGTTCTTC.

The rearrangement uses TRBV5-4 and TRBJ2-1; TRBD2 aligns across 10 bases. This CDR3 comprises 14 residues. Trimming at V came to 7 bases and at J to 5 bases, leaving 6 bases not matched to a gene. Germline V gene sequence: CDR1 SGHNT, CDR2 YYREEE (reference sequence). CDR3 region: CASGVAGGNNEQFF. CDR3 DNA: TGTGCCAGCGGAGTAGCGGGAGGTAACAATGAGCAGTTCTTC.

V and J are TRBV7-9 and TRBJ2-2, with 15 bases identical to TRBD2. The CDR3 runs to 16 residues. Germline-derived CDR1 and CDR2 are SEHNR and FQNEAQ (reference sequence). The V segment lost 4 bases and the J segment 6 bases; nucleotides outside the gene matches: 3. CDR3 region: CASSSGLAGGAGELFF. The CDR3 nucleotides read TGTGCCAGCAGCTCGGGACTAGCGGGAGGAGCCGGGGAGCTGTTTTTT.

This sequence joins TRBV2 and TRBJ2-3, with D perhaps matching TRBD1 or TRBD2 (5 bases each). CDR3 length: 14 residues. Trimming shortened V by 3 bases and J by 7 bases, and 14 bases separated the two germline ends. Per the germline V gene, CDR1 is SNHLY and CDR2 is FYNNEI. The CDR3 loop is CASSEMGVRNTQYF. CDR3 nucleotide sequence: TGTGCCAGCAGTGAGATGGGGGTCAGGAATACGCAGTATTTT.

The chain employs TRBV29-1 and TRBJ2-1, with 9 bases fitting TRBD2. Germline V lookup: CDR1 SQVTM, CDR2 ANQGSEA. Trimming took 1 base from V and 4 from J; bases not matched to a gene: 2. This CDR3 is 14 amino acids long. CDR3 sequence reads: CSVEGLAVYNEQFF. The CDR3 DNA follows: TGCAGCGTTGAAGGACTAGCGGTTTACAATGAGCAGTTCTTC.

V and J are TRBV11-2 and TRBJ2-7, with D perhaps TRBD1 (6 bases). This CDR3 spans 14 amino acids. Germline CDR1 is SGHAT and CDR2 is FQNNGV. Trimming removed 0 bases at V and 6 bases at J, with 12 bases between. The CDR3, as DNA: TGTGCCAGCAGCTTAGACAGGGGAAGTGGCGAGCAGTACTTC. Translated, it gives CASSLDRGSGEQYF.

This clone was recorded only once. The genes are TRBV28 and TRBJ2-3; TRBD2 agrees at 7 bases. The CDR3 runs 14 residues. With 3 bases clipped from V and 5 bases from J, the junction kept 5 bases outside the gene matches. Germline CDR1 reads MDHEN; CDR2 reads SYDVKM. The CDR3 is CASSFAGAIDTQYF. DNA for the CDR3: TGTGCCAGCAGTTTTGCGGGAGCGATAGATACGCAGTATTTT.

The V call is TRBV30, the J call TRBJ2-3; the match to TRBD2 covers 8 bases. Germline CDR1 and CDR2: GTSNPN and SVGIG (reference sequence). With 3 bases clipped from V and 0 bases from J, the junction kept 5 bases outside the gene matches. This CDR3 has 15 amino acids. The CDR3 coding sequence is TGTGCCTGGAGCCTAACTAGCGGCAGCACAGATACGCAGTATTTT. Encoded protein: CAWSLTSGSTDTQYF.

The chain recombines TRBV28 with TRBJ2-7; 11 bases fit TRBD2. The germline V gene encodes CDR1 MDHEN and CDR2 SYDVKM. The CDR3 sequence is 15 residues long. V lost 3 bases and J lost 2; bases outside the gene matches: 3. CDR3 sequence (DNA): TGTGCCAGCAGTTTGAGACTAGCGGGAACCTACGAGCAGTACTTC. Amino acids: CASSLRLAGTYEQYF.

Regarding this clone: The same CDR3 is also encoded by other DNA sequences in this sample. CDR3 in amino acids: CASRPGDTEAFF. DNA of the CDR3: TGTGCCAGCCGTCCGGGTGACACTGAAGCTTTCTTT. This rearrangement joins TRBV6-6 to TRBJ1-1; D is ambiguous. From germline, CDR1 is MNHNY and CDR2 SVGAGI (reference sequence). V was pared by 8 bases and J by 3 bases, with 10 bases between. CDR3 size: 12 residues.

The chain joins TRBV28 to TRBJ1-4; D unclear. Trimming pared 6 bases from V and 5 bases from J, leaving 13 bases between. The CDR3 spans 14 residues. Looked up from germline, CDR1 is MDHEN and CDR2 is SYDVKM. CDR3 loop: CASSLARVNEKLFF. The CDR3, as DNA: TGTGCCAGCAGCCTTGCGAGGGTAAATGAAAAACTGTTTTTT.

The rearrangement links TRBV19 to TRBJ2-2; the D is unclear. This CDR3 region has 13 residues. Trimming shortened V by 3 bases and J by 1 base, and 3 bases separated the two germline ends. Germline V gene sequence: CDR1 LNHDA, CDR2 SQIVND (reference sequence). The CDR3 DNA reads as TGTGCCAGTAGTATGCTGAACACCGGGGAGCTGTTTTTT. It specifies CASSMLNTGELFF.

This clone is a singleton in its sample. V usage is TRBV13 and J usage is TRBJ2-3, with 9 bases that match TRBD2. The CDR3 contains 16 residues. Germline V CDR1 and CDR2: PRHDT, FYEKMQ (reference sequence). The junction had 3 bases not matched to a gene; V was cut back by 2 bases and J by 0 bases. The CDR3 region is CASSLSLAGSTDTQYF. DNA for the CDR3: TGTGCCAGCAGCTTATCGCTAGCGGGAAGCACAGATACGCAGTATTTT. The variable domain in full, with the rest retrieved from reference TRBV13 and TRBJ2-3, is AAGVIQSPRHLIKEKRETATLKCYPIPRHDTVYWYQQGPGQDPQFLISFYEKMQSDKGSIPDRFSAQQFSDYHSELNMSSLELGDSALYFCASSLSLAGSTDTQYFGPGTRLTVL.